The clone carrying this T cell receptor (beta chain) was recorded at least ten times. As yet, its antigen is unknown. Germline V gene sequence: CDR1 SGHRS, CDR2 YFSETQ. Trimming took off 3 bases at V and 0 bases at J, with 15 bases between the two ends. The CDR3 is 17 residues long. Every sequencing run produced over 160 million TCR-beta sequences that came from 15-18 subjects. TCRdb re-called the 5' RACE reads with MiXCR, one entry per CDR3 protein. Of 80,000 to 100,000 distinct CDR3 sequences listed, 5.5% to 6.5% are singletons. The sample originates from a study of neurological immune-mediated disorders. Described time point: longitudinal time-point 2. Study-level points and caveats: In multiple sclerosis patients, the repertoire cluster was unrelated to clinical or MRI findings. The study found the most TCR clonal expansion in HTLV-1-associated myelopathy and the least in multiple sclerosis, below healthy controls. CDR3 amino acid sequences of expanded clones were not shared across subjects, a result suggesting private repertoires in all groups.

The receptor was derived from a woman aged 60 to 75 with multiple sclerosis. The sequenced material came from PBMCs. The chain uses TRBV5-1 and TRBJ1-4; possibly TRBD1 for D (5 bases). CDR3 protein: CASSYDGTASTNEKLFF. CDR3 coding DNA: TGCGCCAGCAGCTACGACGGGACGGCATCAACTAATGAAAAACTGTTTTTT.